One T cell receptor (beta chain) is described in this entry. Its antigen specificity is not known. Base qualities were left out, and no much larger clone turns up one base away. The data belong to a study of blood T cell repertoires in COVID-19 (dated by TCRdb to 2019 to 2021). Regarding the study in general: Collaborator samples came from the United States, Italy and Spain and covered acute and convalescent phases of COVID-19. Sample metadata almost always included a de-identified subject ID, COVID-19 status, age in years and sex. Subjects who had been exposed to COVID-19, were actively infected with it, or had recovered from it provided the deeply sampled blood TCRbeta repertoires that made up the dataset. Where available, HLA class I and class II types were taken from metadata supplied by the sample provider and were not determined by assay-based typing. The repertoires were released in a freely available public database intended as a resource for research on the immune response to SARS-CoV-2. The material from the prospective study consisted of cDNA or gDNA derived from T cells, B-cell-depleted T cells, or PBMCs. The samples were drawn from the first 160 participants of the ongoing ImmuneRACE study and from under 1,500 subjects provided by 6 global collaborators.

From its cysteine to its phenylalanine, the CDR3 spans 17 amino acids. Only the CDR3 part of the read is kept: 51 bases, read in frame from the first base. The germline V gene encodes CDR1 SGHRS and CDR2 YFSETQ. V lost 0 bases and J lost 2 bases; the stretch between them is 16 bases long. TCRbeta CDR3 regions were amplified from genomic DNA using the immunoSEQ Assay, a bias-controlled multiplex PCR. The paper's data handling went like this. Within the assay, amplification of reference gene primers was used to estimate how many nucleated cells each sample contained. To quantify the absolute abundance of each unique TCRbeta CDR3 rearrangement, sequence reads were collapsed and filtered. Productive Simpson clonality was computed per sample as the square root of Simpson's diversity index over productive rearrangements. The clones in this table, taken by TCRdb from immuneACCESS, are in-frame only. Not every clone is retained; where verified, under half of the shortfall comes from an unresolved V gene, and the cause of the rest is unknown. V and J calls and clone size are copied from that table; D and trimming were computed from the DNA. The sample data list approximately 210,000 clones, and roughly 90% of these were observed just once. The top ten clones comprise roughly 8.8% of the sample.

Participants in the prospective study were enrolled through a virtual design, were aged about 18 to 100 years, and lived in roughly 26 United States geographic areas. In the prospective study, cohorts were assigned on the basis of participant-reported clinical history obtained from a screening survey and a study questionnaire. ImmuneRACE Cohort 3 recovered participants were defined by two consecutive negative NP/OP PCR tests, healthcare professional clearance, or symptom resolution. In the prospective study, mobile phlebotomists collected whole blood, serum and a nasopharyngeal or oropharyngeal swab from each participant. Prospective study participants could optionally give additional blood draws and questionnaires over an approximately two-month period. Before DNA extraction, blood samples from the prospective study were shipped at room temperature or frozen. Findings and caveats that apply to the study as a whole: The amount of clinical and demographic metadata varied by source and participant and was provided uncurated.

The sequence is built from TRBV5-1 and TRBJ2-3; TRBD2 is a possible D gene, resting on 6 matching bases. This TCR was recovered from a woman aged 18-30 years who had recovered from COVID-19. The sample taken for sequencing was PBMCs or T cells enriched from blood (not recorded which). The sequenced DNA: TGCGCCAGCAGCTTGGCCCTTCGGGGGATGAACACAGATACGCAGTATTTT. The resulting protein is CASSLALRGMNTDTQYF.